These T cell receptor beta chains were read from a single sample in a study of cytotoxic CD8 clonotypes in ibrutinib-treated CLL. Clones were sequenced by immunoSEQ multiplex PCR, and TCRdb holds only the in-frame ones, with some missing. The sample gives around 310,000 clones, roughly 85% of which show up once; 6.5% to 8.5% is in the top ten. This sample comprised PBMCs, obtained before ibrutinib treatment. Receptor source: a human donor with chronic lymphocytic leukemia. CDR3s include the opening cysteine and the closing phenylalanine or tryptophan. A D gene is named only where the DNA matches it firmly. Where a row states a size, it is once, few, many or the class of an expanded clone; other rows omit it.

d_call	v_call	j_call	clone_size	cdr3_nt	cdr3_aa
TRBD2	TRBV10-3	TRBJ2-7	-	TGTGCCATCAGCCCGACTAGCGGGAGGGCCGAGTCTGACGAGCAGTACTTC	CAISPTSGRAESDEQYF
-	TRBV9	TRBJ2-3	few	TGTGCCAGCAGCGTTATCGGTGGATCGGTCACAGATACGCAGTATTTT	CASSVIGGSVTDTQYF
-	TRBV6-1	TRBJ2-7	-	TGTGCCAGCAGTACACCGGGACTCCCTGGGGAGCAGTACTTC	CASSTPGLPGEQYF
TRBD2	TRBV14	TRBJ2-2	few	TGTGCCAGCAGCCAAGGCGGGAGTACCGGGGAGCTGTTTTTT	CASSQGGSTGELFF
-	TRBV5-1	TRBJ2-1	few	TGCGCCAGCACCTTGGTAGGTAGCCGTTACAATGAGCAGTTCTTC	CASTLVGSRYNEQFF
-	TRBV5-1	TRBJ2-7	-	TGCGCCAGCAGCTTTAGCGGAGATAGCTACGAGCAGTACTTC	CASSFSGDSYEQYF
TRBD2	TRBV5-1	TRBJ2-1	-	TGCGCCAGCAGCTTCTCCGGGACTAGCAGGAATGAGCAGTTCTTC	CASSFSGTSRNEQFF
-	TRBV27	TRBJ1-1	-	TGTGCCAGCAGTTTTGATTCAGTAATGAACACTGAAGCTTTCTTT	CASSFDSVMNTEAFF
-	TRBV6-5	TRBJ2-7	-	TGTGCCAGCAGTTACTCGGGTAGCAGCTCCTACGAGCAGTACTTC	CASSYSGSSSYEQYF
-	TRBV7-3	TRBJ2-1	few	TGTGCCAGCAGCTTAATAGGGGAGGCGGTAAATGAGCAGTTCTTC	CASSLIGEAVNEQFF
-	TRBV7-9	TRBJ1-1	-	TGTGCCAGCAGCTTAAGTCACAGGAACACTGAAGCTTTCTTT	CASSLSHRNTEAFF
-	TRBV7-8	TRBJ2-7	-	TGTGCCAGCAGCTTTAAAGCCTCCTACGAGCAGTACTTC	CASSFKASYEQYF
TRBD1	TRBV4-3	TRBJ2-5	-	TGCGCCAGCAGCCAGGGCAGGGGGCCCAAAGAGACCCAGTACTTC	CASSQGRGPKETQYF
TRBD1	TRBV4-2	TRBJ2-2	few	TGTGCCAGCAGCCAAGTGGACAGGGAGTACACCGGGGAGCTGTTTTTT	CASSQVDREYTGELFF
-	TRBV5-1	TRBJ1-2	-	TGCGCCAGCAGTTTGACACAAAACTATGGCTACACCTTC	CASSLTQNYGYTF
-	TRBV29-1	TRBJ2-5	-	TGCAGCGCGGCCCTAGTAAACCAAGAGACCCAGTACTTC	CSAALVNQETQYF
TRBD2	TRBV7-2	TRBJ2-1	-	TGTGCCAGCAGCCGACTAGGACTAGCGGGAGGGCCCACAGGGGAGCAGTTCTTC	CASSRLGLAGGPTGEQFF
-	TRBV4-3	TRBJ2-1	-	TGCGCCAGCAGCCAAGTAGGGACCAACTACAATGAGCAGTTCTTC	CASSQVGTNYNEQFF
TRBD1	TRBV7-9	TRBJ1-2	-	TGTGCCAGCAGATTGGTCGGGACAGCTAACTATGGCTACACCTTC	CASRLVGTANYGYTF
TRBD1	TRBV7-9	TRBJ1-4	-	TGTGCCAGCAGCCCCAGACAGGGGCGTGTCGGTGAAAAACTGTTTTTT	CASSPRQGRVGEKLFF
-	TRBV11-2	TRBJ2-1	-	TGTGCCAGCAGCTTAGGGACAGAGTACAATGAGCAGTTCTTC	CASSLGTEYNEQFF
-	TRBV7-9	TRBJ1-1	-	TGTGCCAGCAGTTCAGATCCGAGTAGGACTGAAGCTTTCTTT	CASSSDPSRTEAFF